Listed below are T cell receptor beta chains from one sample, sequenced in a study of cytomegalovirus exposure and HLA in healthy donors. Sequencing used immunoSEQ multiplex PCR; TCRdb keeps in-frame clones, though not all of them. The table includes 190,000 or so clones, roughly four fifths detected once. The specimen was PBMCs. The receptors stem from a middle-aged man in good health and CMV-seronegative. Each CDR3 is given without its conserved first and last residue. Each record gives: V gene, J gene, CDR3 protein.

v_call: TRBV7-3; j_call: TRBJ2-1; cdr3_aa: ASSPGLLVDGEQF
v_call: TRBV6-5; j_call: TRBJ2-2; cdr3_aa: ASSRNTGELF
v_call: TRBV4-3; j_call: TRBJ1-1; cdr3_aa: ASSGTGLLNTEAF
v_call: TRBV11-1; j_call: TRBJ1-2; cdr3_aa: ASSLGDWFDGYT
v_call: TRBV4-2; j_call: TRBJ1-4; cdr3_aa: ASSQAPGDNEKLF
v_call: TRBV15; j_call: TRBJ2-2; cdr3_aa: ATSSRTVNTGELF
v_call: TRBV4-3; j_call: TRBJ1-1; cdr3_aa: ASSQEGRANTEAF
v_call: TRBV18; j_call: TRBJ2-5; cdr3_aa: ASSTGTGKETQY
v_call: TRBV28; j_call: TRBJ2-5; cdr3_aa: ASSLDRGFGETQY
v_call: TRBV18; j_call: TRBJ2-7; cdr3_aa: ASSPVGTDEQY
v_call: TRBV2; j_call: TRBJ2-5; cdr3_aa: ASSTTYQETQY
v_call: TRBV19; j_call: TRBJ2-1; cdr3_aa: ASSIPGRGGYNEQF
v_call: TRBV7-2; j_call: TRBJ1-2; cdr3_aa: ASSLTGLPGYT
v_call: TRBV28; j_call: TRBJ2-7; cdr3_aa: ASLRGGSYEQY
v_call: TRBV19; j_call: TRBJ2-3; cdr3_aa: ASSILTDTQY
v_call: TRBV7-2; j_call: TRBJ2-1; cdr3_aa: ASSFYPLSGNEQF
v_call: TRBV7-2; j_call: TRBJ2-1; cdr3_aa: ASSLDEYNEQF
v_call: TRBV7-2; j_call: TRBJ2-3; cdr3_aa: ASSLSSGGGTDTQY
v_call: TRBV19; j_call: TRBJ1-5; cdr3_aa: ASSSYRGYNQPQH